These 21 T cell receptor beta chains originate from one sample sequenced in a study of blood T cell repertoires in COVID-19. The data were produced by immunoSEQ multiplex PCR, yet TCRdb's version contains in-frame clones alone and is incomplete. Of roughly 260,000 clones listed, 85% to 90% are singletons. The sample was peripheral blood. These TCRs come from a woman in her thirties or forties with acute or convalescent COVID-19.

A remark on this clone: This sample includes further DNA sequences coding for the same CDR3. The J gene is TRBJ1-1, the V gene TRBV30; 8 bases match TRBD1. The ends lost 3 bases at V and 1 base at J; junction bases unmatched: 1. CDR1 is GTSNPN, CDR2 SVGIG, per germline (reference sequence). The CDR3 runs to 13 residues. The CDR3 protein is CAWRGTGNTEAFF. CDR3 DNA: TGTGCCTGGAGAGGGACAGGGAACACTGAAGCTTTCTTT. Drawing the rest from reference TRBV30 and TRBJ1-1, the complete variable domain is SQTIHQWPATLVQPVGSPLSLECTVEGTSNPNLYWYRQAAGRGLQLLFYSVGIGQISSEVPQNLSASRPQDRQFILSSKKLLLSDSGFYLCAWRGTGNTEAFFGQGTRLTVV.

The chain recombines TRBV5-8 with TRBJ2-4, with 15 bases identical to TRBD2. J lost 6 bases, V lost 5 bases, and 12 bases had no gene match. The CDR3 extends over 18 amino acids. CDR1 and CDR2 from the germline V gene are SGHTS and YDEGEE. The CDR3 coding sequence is TGTGCCAGCAGTTCCGGACTAGCGGGGGGGCCGGCGGTAAACATTCAGTACTTC. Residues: CASSSGLAGGPAVNIQYF. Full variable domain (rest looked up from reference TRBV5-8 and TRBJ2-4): EAGVTQSPTHLIKTRGQQATLRCSPISGHTSVYWYQQALGLGLQFLLWYDEGEERNRGNFPPRFSGRQFPNYSSELNVNALELEDSALYLCASSSGLAGGPAVNIQYFGAGTRLSVL.

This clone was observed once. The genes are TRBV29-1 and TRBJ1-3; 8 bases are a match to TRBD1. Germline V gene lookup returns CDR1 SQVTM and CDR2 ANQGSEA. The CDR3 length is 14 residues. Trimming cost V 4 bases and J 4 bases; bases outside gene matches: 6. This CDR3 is CSVAGGAGGNTIYF. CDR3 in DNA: TGCAGCGTTGCAGGGGGCGCGGGGGGAAACACCATATATTTT.

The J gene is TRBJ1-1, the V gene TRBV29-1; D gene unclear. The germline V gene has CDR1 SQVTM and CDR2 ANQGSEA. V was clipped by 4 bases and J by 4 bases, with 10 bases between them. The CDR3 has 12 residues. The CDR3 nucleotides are TGCAGCGTTGGGGCACCGGCCACTGAAGCTTTCTTT. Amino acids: CSVGAPATEAFF.

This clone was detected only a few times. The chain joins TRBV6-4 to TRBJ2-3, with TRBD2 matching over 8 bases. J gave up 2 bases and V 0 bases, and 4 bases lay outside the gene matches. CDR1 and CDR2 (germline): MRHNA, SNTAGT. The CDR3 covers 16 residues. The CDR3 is CASSDSERGTTDTQYF. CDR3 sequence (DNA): TGTGCCAGCAGTGACTCTGAGCGGGGGACCACAGATACGCAGTATTTT.

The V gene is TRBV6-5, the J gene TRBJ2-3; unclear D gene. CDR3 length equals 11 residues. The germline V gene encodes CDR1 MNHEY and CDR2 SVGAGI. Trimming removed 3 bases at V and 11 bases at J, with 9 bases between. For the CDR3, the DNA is TGTGCCAGCAGTTATGGTCCAGAGCAGTATTTT. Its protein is CASSYGPEQYF.

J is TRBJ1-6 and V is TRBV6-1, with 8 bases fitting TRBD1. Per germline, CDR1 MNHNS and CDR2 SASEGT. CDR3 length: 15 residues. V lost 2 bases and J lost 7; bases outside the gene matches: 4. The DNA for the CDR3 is TGTGCCAGCAGTGAATACCGGACAGGGAATTCACCCCTCCACTTT. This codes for CASSEYRTGNSPLHF.

CDR3 DNA sequence: TGTGCCAGCAGTCCCCGAGGAGGGTTTAGGAATCAGCCCCAGCATTTT. Amino acid sequence: CASSPRGGFRNQPQHF. This sequence joins TRBV28 and TRBJ1-5; D is ambiguous. V lost 5 bases, J lost 4 bases, and 18 bases lay in between. From germline, CDR1 is MDHEN and CDR2 SYDVKM. This CDR3 region has 16 residues.

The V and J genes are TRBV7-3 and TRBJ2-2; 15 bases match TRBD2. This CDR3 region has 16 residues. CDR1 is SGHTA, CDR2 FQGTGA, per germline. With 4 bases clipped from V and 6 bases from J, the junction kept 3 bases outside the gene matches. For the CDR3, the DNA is TGTGCCAGCAGCTCCAGGACTAGCGGGGGGGCCGGGGAGCTGTTTTTT. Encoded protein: CASSSRTSGGAGELFF.

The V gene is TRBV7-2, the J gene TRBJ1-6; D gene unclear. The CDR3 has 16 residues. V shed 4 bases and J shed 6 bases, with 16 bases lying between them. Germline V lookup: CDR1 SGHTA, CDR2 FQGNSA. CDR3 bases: TGTGCCAGCAGCTCCCCCCCGCGACGGGGTAATTCACCCCTCCACTTT. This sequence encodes CASSSPPRRGNSPLHF.

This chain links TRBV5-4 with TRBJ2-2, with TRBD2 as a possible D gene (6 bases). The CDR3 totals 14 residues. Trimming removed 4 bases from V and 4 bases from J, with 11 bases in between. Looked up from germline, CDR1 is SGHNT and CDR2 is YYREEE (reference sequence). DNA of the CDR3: TGTGCCAGCAGCCCGGACTATTCCACCGGGGAGCTGTTTTTT. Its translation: CASSPDYSTGELFF.

The CDR3 here is CASSEEGYGTDTQYF. The CDR3 bases are TGCGCCAGCAGTGAGGAGGGCTACGGAACAGATACGCAGTATTTT. This sequence joins TRBV10-1 and TRBJ2-3; possibly TRBD2 for D (5 bases). V lost 2 bases and J 3 bases, leaving 12 bases between the germline ends. In germline, CDR1 is WNHNN, CDR2 SYGVQD (reference sequence). The CDR3 has 15 residues.

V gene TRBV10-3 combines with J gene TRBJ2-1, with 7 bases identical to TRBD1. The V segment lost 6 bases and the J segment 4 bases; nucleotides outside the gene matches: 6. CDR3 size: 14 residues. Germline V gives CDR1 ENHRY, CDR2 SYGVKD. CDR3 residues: CAIRPGQPYNEQFF. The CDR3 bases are TGTGCCATCAGACCGGGACAGCCGTACAATGAGCAGTTCTTC.

The CDR3 DNA sequence: TGTGCCTGGACACCAGGTTACCATGAAAAACTGTTTTTT. This encodes CAWTPGYHEKLFF. The chain combines TRBV30 with TRBJ1-4; D is ambiguous. There are 13 residues in the CDR3. Germline CDR1 reads GTSNPN; CDR2 reads SVGIG (reference sequence). The ends were cut back, 4 bases at V and 6 bases at J, with 12 bases in the middle.

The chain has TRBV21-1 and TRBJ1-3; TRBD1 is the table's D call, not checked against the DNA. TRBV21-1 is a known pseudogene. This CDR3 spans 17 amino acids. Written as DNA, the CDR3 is TGTGCCAGCAGCTTCCGTCACGGACAGGGCGCAGGAAACACCATATATTTT. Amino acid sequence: CASSFRHGQGAGNTIYF.

The CDR3 DNA reads as TGTGCCAGTAGTATGACAGGGTATGAGCAGTTCTTC. Translating it yields CASSMTGYEQFF. V and J are TRBV19 and TRBJ2-1; 7 bases line up with TRBD1. The CDR3 runs to 12 residues. Germline lookup yields CDR1 LNHDA and CDR2 SQIVND (reference sequence). The V gene end was trimmed by 3 bases and the J gene end by 8 bases; junction bases not matched to a gene: 1.

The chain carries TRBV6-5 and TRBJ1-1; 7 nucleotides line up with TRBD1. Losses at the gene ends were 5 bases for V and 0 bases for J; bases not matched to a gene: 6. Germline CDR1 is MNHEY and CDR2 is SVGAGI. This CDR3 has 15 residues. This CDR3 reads CASSPTGYMNTEAFF. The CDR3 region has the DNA TGTGCCAGCAGTCCGACAGGGTACATGAACACTGAAGCTTTCTTT.

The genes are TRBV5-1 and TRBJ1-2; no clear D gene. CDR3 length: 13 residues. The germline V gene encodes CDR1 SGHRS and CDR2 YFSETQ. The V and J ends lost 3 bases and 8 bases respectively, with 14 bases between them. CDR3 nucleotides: TGCGCCAGCAGCTGGACTGGAAGCGAAGGCTACACCTTC. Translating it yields CASSWTGSEGYTF.

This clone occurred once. DNA of the CDR3: TGTGCCAGCAGCCCCGGAATTTCCGGGCACGGGGGTGAGGAGACCCAGTACTTC. Its protein is CASSPGISGHGGEETQYF. The chain carries TRBV5-8 and TRBJ2-5, with D tentatively TRBD2 (6 bases). Trimming pared 4 bases from V and 5 bases from J, leaving 27 bases between. In germline, CDR1 is SGHTS, CDR2 YDEGEE. The CDR3 sequence is 18 residues long. The entire variable domain, with the rest obtained from reference TRBV5-8 and TRBJ2-5, is as follows: EAGVTQSPTHLIKTRGQQATLRCSPISGHTSVYWYQQALGLGLQFLLWYDEGEERNRGNFPPRFSGRQFPNYSSELNVNALELEDSALYLCASSPGISGHGGEETQYFGPGTRLLVL.

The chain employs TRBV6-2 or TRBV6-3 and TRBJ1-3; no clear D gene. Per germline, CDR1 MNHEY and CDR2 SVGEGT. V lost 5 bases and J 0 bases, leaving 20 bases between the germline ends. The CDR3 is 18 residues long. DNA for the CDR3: TGTGCCAGCAGTCGCACGACCGCGGGCCCGAGCTCTGGAAACACCATATATTTT. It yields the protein CASSRTTAGPSSGNTIYF.

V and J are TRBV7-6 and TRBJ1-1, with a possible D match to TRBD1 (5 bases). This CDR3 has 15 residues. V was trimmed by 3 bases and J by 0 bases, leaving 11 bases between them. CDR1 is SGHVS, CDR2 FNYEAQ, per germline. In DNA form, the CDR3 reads TGTGCCAGCAGCTTGCAGGGACTCATGAACACTGAAGCTTTCTTT. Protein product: CASSLQGLMNTEAFF.